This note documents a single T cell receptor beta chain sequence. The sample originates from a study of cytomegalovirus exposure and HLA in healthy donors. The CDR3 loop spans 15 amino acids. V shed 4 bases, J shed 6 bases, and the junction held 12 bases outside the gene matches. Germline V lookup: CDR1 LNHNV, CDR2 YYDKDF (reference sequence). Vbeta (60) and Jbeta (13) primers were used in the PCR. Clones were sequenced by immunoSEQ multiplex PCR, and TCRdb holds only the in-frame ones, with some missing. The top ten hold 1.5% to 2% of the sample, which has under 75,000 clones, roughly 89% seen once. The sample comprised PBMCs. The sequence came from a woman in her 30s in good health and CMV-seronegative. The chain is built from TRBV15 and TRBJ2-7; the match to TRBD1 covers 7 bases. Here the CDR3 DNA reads TGTGCCACCAGCATAGCTTCCGGGACAGTAGCCGAGCAGTACTTC. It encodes CATSIASGTVAEQYF.